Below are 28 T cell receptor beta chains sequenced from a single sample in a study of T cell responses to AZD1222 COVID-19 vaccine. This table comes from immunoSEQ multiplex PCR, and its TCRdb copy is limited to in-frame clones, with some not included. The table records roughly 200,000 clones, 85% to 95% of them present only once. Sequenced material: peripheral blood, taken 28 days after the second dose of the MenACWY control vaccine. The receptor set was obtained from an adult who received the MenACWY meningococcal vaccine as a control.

The CDR3 loop is CAWASGGPGTEAFF. Here the CDR3 DNA reads TGTGCCTGGGCCTCAGGGGGCCCGGGGACTGAAGCTTTCTTT. The V and J genes are TRBV30 and TRBJ1-1; TRBD1 matches 8 bases. CDR1 and CDR2 (germline): GTSNPN, SVGIG (reference sequence). V dropped 5 bases and J dropped 5; count of bases not matched to a gene: 10. This CDR3 contains 14 residues. Together with reference TRBV30 and TRBJ1-1, the CDR3 gives the full variable domain: SQTIHQWPATLVQPVGSPLSLECTVEGTSNPNLYWYRQAAGRGLQLLFYSVGIGQISSEVPQNLSASRPQDRQFILSSKKLLLSDSGFYLCAWASGGPGTEAFFGQGTRLTVV.

The CDR3 bases are TGTGCCAGCAGCAGTCGACTAGTTACACTAACAGATACGCAGTATTTT. Its protein is CASSSRLVTLTDTQYF. J is TRBJ2-3 and V is TRBV11-2; tentatively, D is TRBD2 (6 bases). The CDR3 is 16 amino acids. The V and J ends lost 5 bases and 3 bases respectively, with 18 bases between them. CDR1 SGHAT and CDR2 FQNNGV come from the germline V gene. Full variable domain (rest looked up from reference TRBV11-2 and TRBJ2-3): EAGVAQSPRYKIIEKRQSVAFWCNPISGHATLYWYQQILGQGPKLLIQFQNNGVVDDSQLPKDRFSAERLKGVDSTLKIQPAKLEDSAVYLCASSSRLVTLTDTQYFGPGTRLTVL.

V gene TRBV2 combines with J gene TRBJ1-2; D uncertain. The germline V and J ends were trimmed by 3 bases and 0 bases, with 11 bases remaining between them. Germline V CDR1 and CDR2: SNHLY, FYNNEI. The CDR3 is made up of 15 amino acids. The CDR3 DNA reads TGTGCCAGCAGTGAGTTGGGCTCTTCTAACTATGGCTACACCTTC. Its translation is CASSELGSSNYGYTF.

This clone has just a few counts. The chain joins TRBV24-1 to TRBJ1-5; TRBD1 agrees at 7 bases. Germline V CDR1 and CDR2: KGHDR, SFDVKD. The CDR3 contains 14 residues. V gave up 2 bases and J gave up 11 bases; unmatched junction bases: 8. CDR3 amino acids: CATSDSRTGGAQHF. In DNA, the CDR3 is TGTGCCACCAGTGATTCGAGGACAGGCGGGGCCCAGCATTTT.

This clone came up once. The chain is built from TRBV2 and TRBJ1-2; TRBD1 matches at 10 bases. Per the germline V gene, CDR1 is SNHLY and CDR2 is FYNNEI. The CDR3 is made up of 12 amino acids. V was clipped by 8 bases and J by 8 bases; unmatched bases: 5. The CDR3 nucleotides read TGTGCCAGCGACAGGGGGCTTGGGGGCTACACCTTC. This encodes CASDRGLGGYTF.

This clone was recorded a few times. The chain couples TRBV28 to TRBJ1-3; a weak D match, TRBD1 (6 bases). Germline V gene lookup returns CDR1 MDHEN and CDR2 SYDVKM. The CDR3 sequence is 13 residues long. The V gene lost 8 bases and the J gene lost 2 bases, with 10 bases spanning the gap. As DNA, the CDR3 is TGTGCCAGCGTGGGGACAACTGGAAACACCATATATTTT. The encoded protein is CASVGTTGNTIYF.

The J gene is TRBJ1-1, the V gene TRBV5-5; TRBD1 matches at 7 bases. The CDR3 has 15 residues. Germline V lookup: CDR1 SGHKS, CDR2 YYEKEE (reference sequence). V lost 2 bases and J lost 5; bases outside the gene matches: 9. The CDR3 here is CASSFHRGMGTEAFF. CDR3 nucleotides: TGTGCCAGCAGCTTCCACAGGGGAATGGGGACTGAAGCTTTCTTT.

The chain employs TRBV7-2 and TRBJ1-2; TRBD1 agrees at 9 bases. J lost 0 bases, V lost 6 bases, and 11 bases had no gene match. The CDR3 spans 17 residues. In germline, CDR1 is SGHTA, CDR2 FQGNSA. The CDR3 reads CASRFRTGELSNYGYTF. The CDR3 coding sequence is TGTGCCAGCAGGTTTAGGACAGGGGAGCTTTCTAACTATGGCTACACCTTC.

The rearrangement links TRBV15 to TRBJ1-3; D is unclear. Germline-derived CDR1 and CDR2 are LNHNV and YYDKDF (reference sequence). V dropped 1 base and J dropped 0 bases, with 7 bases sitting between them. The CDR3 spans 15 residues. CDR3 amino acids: CATSRAKGSGNTIYF. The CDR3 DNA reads TGTGCCACCAGCAGAGCCAAGGGCTCTGGAAACACCATATATTTT.

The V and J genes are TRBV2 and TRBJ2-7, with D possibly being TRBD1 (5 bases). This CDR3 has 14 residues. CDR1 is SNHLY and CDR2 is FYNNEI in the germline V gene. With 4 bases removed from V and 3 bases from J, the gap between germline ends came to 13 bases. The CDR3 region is CASSVGHFNYEQYF. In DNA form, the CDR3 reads TGTGCCAGCAGTGTGGGGCACTTCAACTACGAGCAGTACTTC.

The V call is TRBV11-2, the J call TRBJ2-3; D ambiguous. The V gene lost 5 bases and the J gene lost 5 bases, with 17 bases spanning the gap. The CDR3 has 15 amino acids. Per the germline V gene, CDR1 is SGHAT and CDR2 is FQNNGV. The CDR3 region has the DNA TGTGCCAGCAGCCCAGGCCAGGAAAGGATAGATACGCAGTATTTT. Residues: CASSPGQERIDTQYF.

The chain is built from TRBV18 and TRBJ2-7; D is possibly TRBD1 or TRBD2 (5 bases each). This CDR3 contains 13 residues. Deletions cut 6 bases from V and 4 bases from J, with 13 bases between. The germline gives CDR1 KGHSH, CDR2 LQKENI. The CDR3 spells CASSRGHPYEQYF. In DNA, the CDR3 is TGTGCCAGCTCGAGGGGCCACCCTTACGAGCAGTACTTC.

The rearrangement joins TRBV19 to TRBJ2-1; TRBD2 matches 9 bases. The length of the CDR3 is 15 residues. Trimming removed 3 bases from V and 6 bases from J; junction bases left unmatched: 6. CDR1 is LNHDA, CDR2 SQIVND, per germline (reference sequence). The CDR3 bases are TGTGCCAGTAGTATTATCAGCGGGGGGACCAATGAGCAGTTCTTC. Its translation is CASSIISGGTNEQFF.

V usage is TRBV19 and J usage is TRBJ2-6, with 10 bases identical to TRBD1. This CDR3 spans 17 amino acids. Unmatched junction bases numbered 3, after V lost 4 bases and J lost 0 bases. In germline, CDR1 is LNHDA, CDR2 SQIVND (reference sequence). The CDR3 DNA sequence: TGTGCCAGTAGTAGGGACAGGGGCCGCTCTGGGGCCAACGTCCTGACTTTC. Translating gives CASSRDRGRSGANVLTF.

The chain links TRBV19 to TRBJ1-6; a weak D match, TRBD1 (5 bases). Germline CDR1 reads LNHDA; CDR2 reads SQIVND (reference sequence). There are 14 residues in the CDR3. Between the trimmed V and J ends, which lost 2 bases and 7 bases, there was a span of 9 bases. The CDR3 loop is CASSIRGRNSPLHF. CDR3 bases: TGTGCCAGTAGTATAAGGGGAAGGAATTCACCCCTCCACTTT.

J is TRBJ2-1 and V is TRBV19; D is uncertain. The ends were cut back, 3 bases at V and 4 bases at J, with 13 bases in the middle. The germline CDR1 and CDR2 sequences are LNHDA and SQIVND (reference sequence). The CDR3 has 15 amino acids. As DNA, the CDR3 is TGTGCCAGTAGTATGAAGGAGAAGAGGTACAATGAGCAGTTCTTC. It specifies CASSMKEKRYNEQFF.

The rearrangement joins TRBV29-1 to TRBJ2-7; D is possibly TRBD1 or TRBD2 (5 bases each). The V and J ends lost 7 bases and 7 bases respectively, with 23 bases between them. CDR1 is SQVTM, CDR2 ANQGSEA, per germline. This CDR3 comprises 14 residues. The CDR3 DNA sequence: TGCAGCGCCCGAACCCAGAGGGCTGAGGGGGAGCAGTACTTC. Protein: CSARTQRAEGEQYF.

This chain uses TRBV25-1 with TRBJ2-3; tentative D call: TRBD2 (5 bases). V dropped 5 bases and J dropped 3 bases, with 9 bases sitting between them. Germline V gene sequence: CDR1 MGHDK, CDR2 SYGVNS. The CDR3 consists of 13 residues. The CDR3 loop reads CASSRGGTDTQYF. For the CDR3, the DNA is TGTGCCAGCAGTAGAGGCGGGACAGATACGCAGTATTTT.

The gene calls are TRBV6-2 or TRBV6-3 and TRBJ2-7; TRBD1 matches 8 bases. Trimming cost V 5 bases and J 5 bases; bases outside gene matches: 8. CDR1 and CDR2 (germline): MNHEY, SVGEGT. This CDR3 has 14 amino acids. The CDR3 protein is CASSHTLTGDEQYF. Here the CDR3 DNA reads TGTGCCAGCAGTCATACTTTGACAGGGGACGAGCAGTACTTC.

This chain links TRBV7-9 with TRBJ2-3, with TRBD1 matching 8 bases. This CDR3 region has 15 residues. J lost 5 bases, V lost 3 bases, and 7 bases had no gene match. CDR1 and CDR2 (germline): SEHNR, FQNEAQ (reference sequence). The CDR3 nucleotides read TGTGCCAGCAGCTTTATGGACAGGGTCGGAGATACGCAGTATTTT. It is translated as CASSFMDRVGDTQYF.

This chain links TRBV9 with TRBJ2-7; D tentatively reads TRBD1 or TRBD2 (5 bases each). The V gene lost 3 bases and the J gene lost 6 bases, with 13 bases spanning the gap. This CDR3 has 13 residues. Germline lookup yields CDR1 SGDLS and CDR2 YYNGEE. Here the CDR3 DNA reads TGTGCCAGCAGCGCCGGGGCACTGGCCGAGCAGTACTTC. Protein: CASSAGALAEQYF.

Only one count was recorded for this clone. The CDR3 region is CASSDRVSGNTIYF. CDR3 bases: TGTGCCAGCAGTGACAGGGTCTCTGGAAACACCATATATTTT. This rearrangement joins TRBV2 to TRBJ1-3; D perhaps matches TRBD1 (5 bases). Trimming pared 3 bases from V and 0 bases from J, leaving 6 bases between. The CDR3 consists of 14 residues. Germline loops: CDR1 SNHLY, CDR2 FYNNEI.

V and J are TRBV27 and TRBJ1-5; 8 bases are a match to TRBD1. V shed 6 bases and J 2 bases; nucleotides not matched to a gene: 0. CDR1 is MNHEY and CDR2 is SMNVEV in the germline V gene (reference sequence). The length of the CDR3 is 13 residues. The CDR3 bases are TGTGCCAGCAGCAGGGGGCGCAATCAGCCCCAGCATTTT. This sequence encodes CASSRGRNQPQHF.

The CDR3: CASSSPSTAGGELFF. In nucleotides, the CDR3 is TGTGCCAGCAGCTCCCCTTCGACAGCAGGCGGGGAGCTGTTTTTT. The chain employs TRBV7-6 and TRBJ2-2, with D possibly TRBD1 on 5 matching bases. Germline CDR1 and CDR2: SGHVS and FNYEAQ. V was cut by 4 bases and J by 7 bases, with 16 bases left in between. This CDR3 contains 15 residues. Drawing the rest from reference TRBV7-6 and TRBJ2-2, the complete variable domain is GAGVSQSPRYKVTKRGQDVALRCDPISGHVSLYWYRQALGQGPEFLTYFNYEAQQDKSGLPNDRFSAERPEGSISTLTIQRTEQRDSAMYRCASSSPSTAGGELFFGEGSRLTVL.

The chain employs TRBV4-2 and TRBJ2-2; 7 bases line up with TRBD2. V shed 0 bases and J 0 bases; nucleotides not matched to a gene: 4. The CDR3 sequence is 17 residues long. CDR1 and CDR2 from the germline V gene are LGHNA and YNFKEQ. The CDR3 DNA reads TGTGCCAGCAGCCAAGATTGGGGGAGGGCGAACACCGGGGAGCTGTTTTTT. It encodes CASSQDWGRANTGELFF.

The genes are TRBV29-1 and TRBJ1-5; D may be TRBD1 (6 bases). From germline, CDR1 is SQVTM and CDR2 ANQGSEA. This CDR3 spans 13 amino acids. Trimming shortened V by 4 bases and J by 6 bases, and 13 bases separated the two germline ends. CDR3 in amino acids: CSVGGRGGQPQHF. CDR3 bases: TGCAGCGTTGGAGGCAGGGGTGGTCAGCCCCAGCATTTT.

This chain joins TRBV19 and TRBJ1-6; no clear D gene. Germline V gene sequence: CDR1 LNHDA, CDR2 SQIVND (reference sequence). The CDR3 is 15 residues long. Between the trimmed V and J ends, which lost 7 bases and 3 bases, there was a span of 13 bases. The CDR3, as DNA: TGTGCCAGTAAGAAGGACGAACTCTATAATTCACCCCTCCACTTT. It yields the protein CASKKDELYNSPLHF.

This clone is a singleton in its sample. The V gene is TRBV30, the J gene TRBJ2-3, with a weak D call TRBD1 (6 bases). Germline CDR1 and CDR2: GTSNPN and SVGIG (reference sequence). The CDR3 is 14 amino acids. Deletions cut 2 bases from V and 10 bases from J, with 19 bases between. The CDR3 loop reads CAWSPLLGAQAQYF. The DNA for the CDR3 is TGTGCCTGGAGTCCATTGTTGGGGGCGCAAGCGCAGTATTTT.